This TCR beta chain was documented in a study of blood T cell repertoires in COVID-19. Overall study: COVID-19 samples, acute and convalescent, were from the United States, Italy and Spain. Nucleic acid was either cDNA or gDNA, and it came from T cells, B-cell-depleted T cells, or PBMCs.

TCRdb's copy holds only in-frame clones and misses some; the assay was immunoSEQ multiplex PCR. Here the sample spans over 150,000 clones, more than 70% being singletons. V lost 3 bases and J lost 3; bases outside the gene matches: 5. The length of the CDR3 is 15 residues. Germline loops: CDR1 LNHNV, CDR2 YYDKDF (reference sequence). This clonotype originated in a man aged 50-59 years with COVID-19, enrolled during active disease. This chain connects TRBV15 to TRBJ2-3; 8 nucleotides match TRBD1. Sequencing was performed on peripheral blood. CDR3 nucleotide sequence: TGTGCCACCAGCAGGGGCGGACAGGGAACAGATACGCAGTATTTT. Protein product: CATSRGGQGTDTQYF.